The 32 T cell receptor beta chains in this list originate from one sample, sequenced in a study of cytomegalovirus exposure and HLA in healthy donors. A multiplex PCR was run with 60 Vbeta primers and 13 Jbeta primers. The protocol was immunoSEQ multiplex PCR, while the TCRdb copy is restricted to in-frame clones and leaves out a portion. The data contain more than 150,000 clones, around 82% of them singletons. Sample: PBMCs. Receptor source: a woman in her 50s in good health and CMV-seropositive.

This clone was picked up a small number of times. V usage is TRBV5-4 and J usage is TRBJ1-1; TRBD1 is a possible D gene (6 bases). V lost 4 bases and J lost 5, with 12 bases in between. This CDR3 region has 13 residues. Germline CDR1 and CDR2: SGHNT and YYREEE (reference sequence). CDR3 residues: CASSRSTGTEAFF. The CDR3 region has the DNA TGTGCCAGCAGCCGAAGTACAGGGACTGAAGCTTTCTTT.

The chain has TRBV2 and TRBJ2-5; 7 nucleotides agree with TRBD2. Germline CDR1 reads SNHLY; CDR2 reads FYNNEI. CDR3 size: 14 residues. V trimming: 8 bases; J trimming: 4 bases; junction bases outside the gene matches: 10. The CDR3 DNA reads as TGTGCCAGCGGGGCGGGGGTGAGACGAGAGACCCAGTACTTC. Translation: CASGAGVRRETQYF.

The chain employs TRBV7-9 and TRBJ2-7, with 10 bases that match TRBD1. Germline CDR1 is SEHNR and CDR2 is FQNEAQ (reference sequence). The CDR3 sequence is 14 residues long. With V trimmed by 5 bases and J by 3 bases, 4 bases remained unmatched. The CDR3 loop reads CASSRGQGDYEQYF. CDR3 in DNA: TGTGCCAGCAGCCGAGGACAGGGGGACTACGAGCAGTACTTC.

This clone was detected only a few times. J is TRBJ2-3 and V is TRBV6-1; TRBD2 matches 10 bases. Germline V gene data show CDR1 as MNHNS and CDR2 as SASEGT. This CDR3 region has 15 residues. J lost 9 bases, V lost 3 bases, and 9 bases had no gene match. CDR3: CASSEASGGRWTQYF. The CDR3 DNA reads TGTGCCAGCAGTGAGGCTAGCGGGGGAAGGTGGACGCAGTATTTT.

The chain recombines TRBV11-2 with TRBJ2-1; 7 bases align to TRBD2. The CDR3 covers 15 residues. Unmatched junction bases numbered 14, after V lost 7 bases and J lost 8 bases. The germline CDR1 and CDR2 sequences are SGHAT and FQNNGV. Written as DNA, the CDR3 is TGTGCCAGCACCTGGATTTTAGGACTAGATGATGAGCAGTTCTTC. Protein product: CASTWILGLDDEQFF.

The chain links TRBV7-6 to TRBJ1-4; D remains unclear. V was shortened by 5 bases and J by 3 bases, with 13 bases between the two germline ends. CDR1 is SGHVS and CDR2 is FNYEAQ in the germline V gene. This CDR3 has 15 residues. The CDR3 DNA reads TGTGCCAGCAGCAACCGGGAACAACCTAATGAAAAACTGTTTTTT. As protein: CASSNREQPNEKLFF.

This clone was seen only once. V gene TRBV5-1 combines with J gene TRBJ1-1; TRBD1 is a possible D gene (5 bases). The CDR3 covers 14 residues. Germline CDR1 SGHRS, CDR2 YFSETQ. The V gene lost 4 bases and the J gene lost 1 base, with 11 bases spanning the gap. CDR3 DNA sequence: TGCGCCAGCAGCGCGGGGGATACGAACACTGAAGCTTTCTTT. Protein sequence: CASSAGDTNTEAFF.

This CDR3 is CASSSWPRTDTQYF. The CDR3 region has the DNA TGTGCCAGCAGTTCCTGGCCCCGCACAGATACGCAGTATTTT. J is TRBJ2-3 and V is TRBV6-5; no firm D call. The V gene lost 4 bases and the J gene lost 1 base, with 9 bases spanning the gap. The CDR3 spans 14 residues. Germline V gene sequence: CDR1 MNHEY, CDR2 SVGAGI.

A few counts support this clone. V and J are TRBV9 and TRBJ2-3, with 7 bases that match TRBD1. The CDR3 sequence is 15 residues long. With V trimmed by 3 bases and J by 4 bases, 8 bases remained unmatched. Germline V gene data show CDR1 as SGDLS and CDR2 as YYNGEE. The CDR3 DNA is TGTGCCAGCAGCGAACAGGGGAAGGCCTCAGATACGCAGTATTTT. It codes for CASSEQGKASDTQYF.

The rearrangement uses TRBV7-8 and TRBJ1-1; TRBD1 might be the D (6 bases). V lost 5 bases and J lost 8, with 9 bases in between. CDR1 is SGHVS and CDR2 is FQNEAQ in the germline V gene. The length of the CDR3 is 11 residues. The CDR3: CASSVQGEAFF. The CDR3 DNA reads as TGTGCCAGCAGCGTACAGGGAGAAGCTTTCTTT.

V and J are TRBV29-1 and TRBJ2-2, with 7 bases lining up with TRBD1. The trim removed 7 bases at V and 0 bases at J, leaving 5 bases unmatched. This CDR3 spans 14 amino acids. CDR1 SQVTM and CDR2 ANQGSEA come from the germline V gene. DNA for the CDR3: TGCAGCGCGGGGACAGCCTCGAACACCGGGGAGCTGTTTTTT. Its protein product is CSAGTASNTGELFF.

This clone was seen just once. The rearrangement links TRBV5-1 to TRBJ2-3; 10 nucleotides align to TRBD2. The ends lost 3 bases at V and 2 bases at J; junction bases unmatched: 9. Germline V gene lookup returns CDR1 SGHRS and CDR2 YFSETQ. This CDR3 comprises 17 residues. The CDR3 reads CASSSGTSALLTDTQYF. Here the CDR3 DNA reads TGCGCCAGCAGCTCGGGGACTAGCGCCCTTCTCACAGATACGCAGTATTTT.

This clone was seen just once. The chain uses TRBV5-6 and TRBJ1-2, with a tentative D call TRBD1 (5 bases). The CDR3 covers 16 residues. V was pared by 4 bases and J by 4 bases, with 20 bases between. The germline V gene encodes CDR1 SGHDT and CDR2 YYEEEE. The CDR3 DNA follows: TGTGCCAGCAGCACGGGGGAAGTCGGGACCGTCTATGGCTACACCTTC. This gives the protein CASSTGEVGTVYGYTF.

The chain uses TRBV19 and TRBJ1-2; 7 bases are a match to TRBD1. CDR3 length: 13 residues. Trimming cost V 5 bases and J 8 bases; bases outside gene matches: 8. Germline CDR1 reads LNHDA; CDR2 reads SQIVND (reference sequence). The CDR3 DNA reads TGTGCCAGTAGTTTTACGACAGGGATCGGCTACACCTTC. It yields the protein CASSFTTGIGYTF.

This rearrangement joins TRBV30 to TRBJ1-6; D not certain. Trimming took off 3 bases at V and 4 bases at J, with 4 bases between the two ends. Germline CDR1 is GTSNPN and CDR2 is SVGIG (reference sequence). The CDR3 has 12 residues. This CDR3 is CAWRTYNSPLHF. The CDR3 nucleotides read TGTGCCTGGAGAACATATAATTCACCCCTCCACTTT.

The chain couples TRBV6-5 to TRBJ2-3; TRBD1 aligns across 7 bases. The junction had 3 bases not matched to a gene; V was cut back by 2 bases and J by 4 bases. This CDR3 region has 14 residues. Germline loops: CDR1 MNHEY, CDR2 SVGAGI. The CDR3 loop reads CASSYRQGADTQYF. The CDR3 DNA reads as TGTGCCAGCAGTTACCGGCAGGGGGCAGATACGCAGTATTTT.

This clone was found a few times. The rearrangement uses TRBV29-1 and TRBJ2-3; 7 bases line up with TRBD1. In germline, CDR1 is SQVTM, CDR2 ANQGSEA. J gave up 0 bases and V 6 bases, and 9 bases lay outside the gene matches. The CDR3 length is 15 residues. The CDR3 protein is CSVAPGTASTDTQYF. The DNA for the CDR3 is TGCAGCGTAGCACCGGGGACAGCGAGCACAGATACGCAGTATTTT.

The V and J genes are TRBV30 and TRBJ1-1; weak D call: TRBD1 (5 bases). The CDR3 length is 14 residues. V was pared by 2 bases and J by 0 bases, with 10 bases between. Germline CDR1 and CDR2: GTSNPN and SVGIG (reference sequence). In DNA form, the CDR3 reads TGTGCCTGGAGTTTCGGGGGAGTGAACACTGAAGCTTTCTTT. It encodes CAWSFGGVNTEAFF.

This clone has a handful of counts. This sequence joins TRBV18 and TRBJ2-7; no firm D call. The germline V and J ends were trimmed by 2 bases and 0 bases, with 8 bases remaining between them. Germline V gene sequence: CDR1 KGHSH, CDR2 LQKENI. CDR3 length: 14 residues. DNA for the CDR3: TGTGCCAGCTCACCAGCTAGGAGCTCCTACGAGCAGTACTTC. It is translated as CASSPARSSYEQYF.

The chain recombines TRBV27 with TRBJ1-1, with 8 bases fitting TRBD1. Germline values: CDR1 MNHEY, CDR2 SMNVEV (reference sequence). V was pared by 7 bases and J by 4 bases, with 11 bases of the junction left unmatched. CDR3 length: 15 amino acids. In DNA, the CDR3 is TGTGCCAGCACCCCTTCGACAGGGGTTGCCACTGAAGCTTTCTTT. Amino acids: CASTPSTGVATEAFF.

The genes are TRBV29-1 and TRBJ2-2; D is uncertain. The CDR3 loop spans 12 amino acids. CDR1 and CDR2 from the germline V gene are SQVTM and ANQGSEA. Trimming cost V 7 bases and J 8 bases, with 14 bases left between them. CDR3 protein: CSAGFGGGELFF. CDR3 sequence (DNA): TGCAGCGCCGGGTTCGGTGGGGGGGAGCTGTTTTTT.

Here the CDR3 DNA reads TGTGCCATCATCCGGGACAGCTCATTTCTAGCCAAAAACATTCAGTACTTC. It is translated as CAIIRDSSFLAKNIQYF. The genes are TRBV14 and TRBJ2-4; TRBD1 agrees at 7 bases. The CDR3 has 17 amino acids. Germline CDR1 is SGHDN and CDR2 is FVKESK. The V and J ends lost 10 bases and 0 bases, in that order; junction bases with no gene match: 15.

This clone has a handful of counts. The V gene is TRBV4-3, the J gene TRBJ2-7, with 7 positions matching TRBD1. With V trimmed by 2 bases and J by 5 bases, 6 bases remained unmatched. CDR1 is LGHNA and CDR2 is YSLEER in the germline V gene. The CDR3 is made up of 14 amino acids. The DNA of the CDR3 is TGCGCCAGCAGCCAAAGACAGGGAATGCACGAGCAGTACTTC. Amino acids: CASSQRQGMHEQYF.

The sample holds a few counts of this clone. The V and J genes are TRBV28 and TRBJ2-7; 7 bases are a match to TRBD1. In germline, CDR1 is MDHEN, CDR2 SYDVKM. J gave up 5 bases and V 6 bases, and 13 bases lay outside the gene matches. This CDR3 has 15 amino acids. The CDR3 loop reads CASRSGGKSSDEQYF. The CDR3 bases are TGTGCCAGCAGGTCAGGGGGAAAGAGTAGCGACGAGCAGTACTTC.

This chain joins TRBV12-5 and TRBJ2-3, with D possibly matching TRBD1 (6 bases). CDR1 LGHNT and CDR2 FRNRAP come from the germline V gene. V dropped 1 base and J dropped 0 bases, with 11 bases sitting between them. The CDR3 runs to 16 residues. This CDR3 reads CASGLDRVVSTDTQYF. CDR3 nucleotide sequence: TGTGCTAGTGGTTTGGACAGGGTAGTTAGCACAGATACGCAGTATTTT.

The CDR3: CASSQVGDRVGSPLHF. The CDR3 DNA reads as TGCGCCAGCAGCCAAGTCGGGGACAGGGTGGGCTCACCCCTCCACTTT. This chain uses TRBV4-1 with TRBJ1-6; 9 bases line up with TRBD1. Germline V gene data show CDR1 as MGHRA and CDR2 as YSYEKL. Trimming took 1 base from V and 10 from J; bases not matched to a gene: 8. This CDR3 is built from 16 residues.

J is TRBJ1-4 and V is TRBV19, with 9 nucleotides matching TRBD1. V lost 4 bases and J lost 7; bases outside the gene matches: 7. The CDR3 runs to 15 residues. Germline CDR1 reads LNHDA; CDR2 reads SQIVND (reference sequence). CDR3 in amino acids: CASSNGKDRGEKLFF. CDR3 DNA: TGTGCCAGTAGTAATGGAAAGGACAGGGGTGAAAAACTGTTTTTT.

The V gene is TRBV15, the J gene TRBJ2-3, with a tentative D call TRBD2 (6 bases). The germline V and J ends were trimmed by 1 base and 2 bases, with 13 bases remaining between them. In germline, CDR1 is LNHNV, CDR2 YYDKDF (reference sequence). The CDR3 is made up of 16 amino acids. The CDR3 DNA reads TGTGCCACCAGCAGAGCTTTTGGAGGGATCACAGATACGCAGTATTTT. This translates into CATSRAFGGITDTQYF.

The chain couples TRBV6-5 to TRBJ1-2; a weak D match, TRBD1 (6 bases). Trimming removed 5 bases from V and 4 bases from J, with 17 bases in between. The CDR3 length is 15 residues. The germline gives CDR1 MNHEY, CDR2 SVGAGI. The CDR3 bases are TGTGCCAGCAGTCAAGACAGGTTGGGATTCTATGGCTACACCTTC. Translating gives CASSQDRLGFYGYTF.

The genes are TRBV29-1 and TRBJ2-6; D ambiguous. V was cut by 0 bases and J by 4 bases, with 7 bases left in between. The germline gives CDR1 SQVTM, CDR2 ANQGSEA. The CDR3 is 14 residues long. The CDR3 protein is CSVEDPRGANVLTF. CDR3 in DNA: TGCAGCGTTGAAGATCCTAGGGGGGCCAACGTCCTGACTTTC.

In its sample, this clone was seen many times. This sequence joins TRBV6-5 and TRBJ1-2; no reliable D call. The germline gives CDR1 MNHEY, CDR2 SVGAGI. This CDR3 region has 13 residues. V was cut by 2 bases and J by 6 bases, with 10 bases left in between. CDR3 coding DNA: TGTGCCAGCAGTTACGGTCTTCAGGATGGCTACACCTTC. Its protein is CASSYGLQDGYTF.

The chain is built from TRBV19 and TRBJ2-1, with TRBD2 identical over 10 bases. This CDR3 has 17 amino acids. The V gene's germline CDR1 is LNHDA and CDR2 SQIVND (reference sequence). The ends lost 1 base at V and 4 bases at J; junction bases unmatched: 7. CDR3 loop: CASSIGGSGGLYNEQFF. The CDR3 nucleotides read TGTGCCAGTAGTATAGGAGGTAGCGGGGGGCTATACAATGAGCAGTTCTTC.